This T cell receptor beta chain is drawn from a study of cytomegalovirus exposure and HLA in healthy donors. Looked up from germline, CDR1 is SQVTM and CDR2 is ANQGSEA. The CDR3 runs to 14 residues. V lost 4 bases and J lost 0, with 12 bases in between. Study results and limitations: Investigators reported about 160 TCR beta chains as tied to cytomegalovirus. The CMV antigen specificity of a few CMV-associated chains was confirmed through in vitro analysis. About 87% or about 30% of the time was how often most TCR beta V segments were productive, according to an earlier analysis.

This clone showed up just a few times. Antigen: not known. PCR employed 60 Vbeta and 13 Jbeta primers. Produced via immunoSEQ multiplex PCR; TCRdb's table is partial and in-frame only. The sample contains about 150,000 clones, around 67% of which appear only once. The source material was PBMCs. The J gene is TRBJ1-1, the V gene TRBV29-1, with D unclear. The sequence was obtained from a woman aged 18-29 years in good health and CMV-seronegative. Here the CDR3 DNA reads TGCAGCGTTGCAGAAGAAAACTTGAACACTGAAGCTTTCTTT. This translates into CSVAEENLNTEAFF.